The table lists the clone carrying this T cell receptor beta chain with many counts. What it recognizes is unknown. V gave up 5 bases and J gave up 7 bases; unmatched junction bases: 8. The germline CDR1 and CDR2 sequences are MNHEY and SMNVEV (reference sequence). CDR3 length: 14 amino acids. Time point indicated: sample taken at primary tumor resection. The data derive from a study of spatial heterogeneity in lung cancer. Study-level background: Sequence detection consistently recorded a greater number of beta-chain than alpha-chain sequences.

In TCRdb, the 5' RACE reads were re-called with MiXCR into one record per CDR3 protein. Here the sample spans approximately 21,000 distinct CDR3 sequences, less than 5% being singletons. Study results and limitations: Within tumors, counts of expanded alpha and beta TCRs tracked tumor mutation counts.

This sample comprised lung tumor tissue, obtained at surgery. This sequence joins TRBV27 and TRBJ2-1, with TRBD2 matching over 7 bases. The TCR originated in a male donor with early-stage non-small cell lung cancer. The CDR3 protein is CASSHGTIFNEQFF. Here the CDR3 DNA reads TGTGCCAGCAGTCACGGGACTATTTTTAATGAGCAGTTCTTC.